This T cell receptor (beta chain) was sequenced during a study of human T cells and chemical hapten exposure (dated by TCRdb to about 2021). Regarding the study in general: For sensitization, 2% DPC in acetone was applied to an approximately 2 cm by approximately 2 cm area of upper inner arm skin. The mostly female patient cohort included alopecia areata with under or over 50% scalp involvement, alopecia totalis and alopecia universalis. Libraries were pooled for sequencing, and per-sample TCR yields varied mainly because of small differences in library volumes within the pool. Patch testing was done on the upper back using Finn chambers containing 0.01% DPC, and results were scored after 6 days according to International Contact Dermatitis Research Group standards. Blood samples were taken from patients before sensitization (week 0) and at 2, 6 and about 24 weeks after DPC sensitization. Approximately 30 alopecia patients provided blood for TCR sequencing at one to four time points (pre-sensitization, 2, 6 and 24 weeks). Peripheral blood TCR repertoire changes were tracked in vivo in alopecia patients during primary and secondary sensitization to the hapten diphenylcyclopropenone (DPC). Throughout the study period of 20 to 25 weeks, patients also received therapeutic DPC doses to the scalp every week.

Concerning this clonotype itself: The clone's antigen remains unknown. There are no base qualities to consult, and no much larger clone falls within one base.

What the research found in general, with its limitations: A positive correlation was found between the number of PT1 expanded TCRs and patch test score, with significance reached at thresholds 8, 16 and 32 but not 4. All patients had alopecia, a presumed autoimmune disease, so their immune response might differ from that of healthy individuals. After repeated subsampling, the strength of the expansion versus patch-test correlation and the threshold at which it became significant changed. Significantly more large CDR3 similarity clusters were formed by expanded TCRs than by pre-sensitization or healthy control sets, consistent with antigen-driven responses. The number of TCRs above 1 in 1000 frequency did not change with DPC sensitization; there was no evidence of global repertoire structure alterations.

This sample's treatment or condition label indicates: therapeutic diphenylcyclopropenone sensitization with weekly scalp DPC. Blood at each patch-test visit was drawn before the patch test was applied. Patients were eligible if aged 18 to 70, diagnosed with alopecia and judged suitable for DPC therapy, and pregnant patients were excluded. Total RNA was extracted from unfractionated whole blood that had been collected in Tempus Blood RNA tubes. From its cysteine to its phenylalanine, the CDR3 spans 13 amino acids. Only the CDR3 DNA is retained, 39 bases long and in frame from the first base. From the germline V gene, CDR1 is SGHAT and CDR2 is FQNNGV. Trimming leaves V shorter by 6 bases and J shorter by 6 bases, with the junction holding 4 bases beyond the gene matches. Library preparation attached unique molecular identifiers to individual cDNA molecules for quantitative, reproducible TCR counting. Each blood RNA sample was used to sequence both TCR alpha and TCR beta chains. As for the authors' bioinformatics: The median number of TCRs per sample was approximately 98,000, ranging from roughly 20,000 to 700,000. V, J and CDR3 annotation of the TCR reads was performed with the Decombinator software suite. For the PS versus PT1 abundance plots, all samples were subsampled to the same number of TCRs (28,000). Expanded TCRs were defined as absent before sensitization and observed at least eight times at the 2-week time point. The raw public data were reprocessed by TCRdb itself: fastp quality trimming at Q25, MiXCR clonotype calling, in-frame beta chains only. Each record represents a unique CDR3 protein, reported with the most common genes and DNA among its rows. It is TCRdb's table, rather than the study itself, that gives the V and J calls and clone size. The sample table records about 5,100 distinct CDR3 sequences; approximately 60% of these occur just once. Over 4% of the sample belongs to the ten largest clones.

This specimen consisted of whole blood, obtained before DPC sensitization or 2, 6, or about 24 weeks after (not recorded which). This receptor chain uses TRBV11-2 and TRBJ1-5, with 8 middle bases fitting TRBD1. The receptor's source is an adult with alopecia areata. Some clones in this sample may be carry-over from other donors' samples. This table probably holds off-target reads from a library built for another chain. The CDR3: CASRRQGSQPQHF. The DNA is TGTGCCAGCAGAAGACAGGGGAGTCAGCCCCAGCATTTT.